These 21 T cell receptor beta chains came from one sample sequenced in a study of control samples from healthy donors and cancer patients. Repertoires were generated with immunoSEQ multiplex PCR, while TCRdb's copy carries only in-frame clones and drops some. The sample yields under 300,000 clones, about four fifths seen once. Specimen: PBMCs. The receptors originated from a woman between 55 and 75 years old with lung cancer.

This clone has only a few counts. V gene TRBV7-9 combines with J gene TRBJ1-3; D may be TRBD1 (6 bases). With 3 bases removed from V and 0 bases from J, the gap between germline ends came to 12 bases. Looked up from germline, CDR1 is SEHNR and CDR2 is FQNEAQ (reference sequence). The CDR3 has 16 residues. The CDR3 region has the DNA TGTGCCAGCAGCTTGGACAGAAAATACTCTGGAAACACCATATATTTT. It translates to CASSLDRKYSGNTIYF.

V and J are TRBV27 and TRBJ1-2; a possible D gene is TRBD1 (6 bases). Germline lookup yields CDR1 MNHEY and CDR2 SMNVEV (reference sequence). Trimming cost V 6 bases and J 2 bases, with 13 bases left between them. The CDR3 is made up of 14 amino acids. The CDR3 protein is CASSRGGANYGYTF. CDR3 bases: TGTGCCAGCAGCCGCGGGGGGGCCAACTATGGCTACACCTTC.

V and J are TRBV12-5 and TRBJ1-1, with unresolved D. Trimming removed 3 bases from V and 1 base from J, with 12 bases in between. This CDR3 region has 15 residues. Germline V gene data show CDR1 as LGHNT and CDR2 as FRNRAP. For the CDR3, the DNA is TGTGCTAGTGGTTTAATAGTAGGACCGAACACTGAAGCTTTCTTT. As protein: CASGLIVGPNTEAFF.

DNA for the CDR3: TGCGCCAGCAAACTAGCGGGGGGTGCCTACAATGAGCAGTTCTTC. This gives the protein CASKLAGGAYNEQFF. The V gene is TRBV4-1, the J gene TRBJ2-1; 12 bases agree with TRBD2. CDR3 length: 15 amino acids. Germline CDR1 reads MGHRA; CDR2 reads YSYEKL. V trimming: 7 bases; J trimming: 2 bases; junction bases outside the gene matches: 3.

This clone was counted a single time. This chain connects TRBV5-6 to TRBJ1-3, with D possibly TRBD1 on 5 matching bases. There are 17 residues in the CDR3. The V gene lost 4 bases and the J gene lost 0 bases, with 17 bases spanning the gap. Germline-derived CDR1 and CDR2 are SGHDT and YYEEEE. CDR3 DNA sequence: TGTGCCAGCAGCCTCGGGACGGTGGGGCCCTCTGGAAACACCATATATTTT. Translating gives CASSLGTVGPSGNTIYF.

The chain recombines TRBV9 with TRBJ1-5; possibly TRBD1 for D (5 bases). Trimming left V 6 bases short and J 4 bases short, with 14 bases between. Per the germline V gene, CDR1 is SGDLS and CDR2 is YYNGEE. The CDR3 consists of 14 residues. CDR3: CASNLAGGNQPQHF. The CDR3 bases are TGTGCCAGCAACCTAGCGGGGGGGAATCAGCCCCAGCATTTT.

This clone appeared once. V is TRBV6-5 and J is TRBJ1-5; D is uncertain. Germline-derived CDR1 and CDR2 are MNHEY and SVGAGI. Trimming took 7 bases from V and 3 from J, leaving 13 bases between them. CDR3 length equals 14 residues. The CDR3 spells CASTTHGNNQPQHF. In nucleotides, the CDR3 is TGTGCCAGCACGACACATGGGAACAATCAGCCCCAGCATTTT.

This chain links TRBV9 with TRBJ2-5; 8 bases are shared with TRBD1. The CDR3 loop spans 15 amino acids. Germline CDR1 SGDLS, CDR2 YYNGEE. Losses at the gene ends were 4 bases for V and 5 bases for J; bases not matched to a gene: 10. The CDR3 DNA follows: TGTGCCAGCAGCAAATCAGGGGGCCGTCCCGAGACCCAGTACTTC. This gives the protein CASSKSGGRPETQYF.

The rearrangement links TRBV15 to TRBJ2-3; 8 positions agree with TRBD1. This CDR3 region has 16 residues. The V segment lost 3 bases and the J segment 1 base; nucleotides outside the gene matches: 6. CDR1 and CDR2 (germline): LNHNV, YYDKDF (reference sequence). CDR3: CATSRVGTGRTDTQYF. CDR3 nucleotides: TGTGCCACCAGCAGGGTAGGGACAGGCCGCACAGATACGCAGTATTTT.

The chain couples TRBV7-9 to TRBJ1-6; the D is unclear. The CDR3 extends over 12 amino acids. Germline lookup yields CDR1 SEHNR and CDR2 FQNEAQ (reference sequence). The V gene lost 5 bases and the J gene lost 6 bases, with 5 bases spanning the gap. The CDR3 region is CASSPINSPLHF. CDR3 DNA sequence: TGTGCCAGCAGCCCCATTAATTCACCCCTCCACTTT.

This chain uses TRBV5-6 with TRBJ1-4; 9 nucleotides match TRBD1. This CDR3 spans 15 amino acids. The V gene end was trimmed by 4 bases and the J gene end by 4 bases; junction bases not matched to a gene: 5. Looked up from germline, CDR1 is SGHDT and CDR2 is YYEEEE. CDR3 nucleotides: TGTGCCAGCAGCCCCGGACAGGGGAATAATGAAAAACTGTTTTTT. Protein sequence: CASSPGQGNNEKLFF.

This clone was observed once. This rearrangement joins TRBV5-8 to TRBJ1-1; D gene ambiguous. The CDR3 contains 17 residues. CDR1 is SGHTS, CDR2 YDEGEE, per germline. With 4 bases removed from V and 3 bases from J, the gap between germline ends came to 22 bases. The CDR3 DNA reads TGTGCCAGCAGCCGAATGACAAGGTCCGCCACCTACACTGAAGCTTTCTTT. Protein product: CASSRMTRSATYTEAFF.

The chain has TRBV2 and TRBJ2-1, with D unclear. CDR3 length equals 14 residues. Germline CDR1 reads SNHLY; CDR2 reads FYNNEI. V dropped 4 bases and J dropped 0 bases, with 7 bases sitting between them. For the CDR3, the DNA is TGTGCCAGCAGTGGGATGAGCTCCTACAATGAGCAGTTCTTC. Translated, it gives CASSGMSSYNEQFF.

CDR3 in amino acids: CASSFPRQGGAQYF. The CDR3 DNA reads as TGTGCCAGCAGTTTTCCCAGACAGGGGGGGGCCCAGTACTTC. This chain links TRBV28 with TRBJ2-5, with 9 nucleotides matching TRBD1. This CDR3 spans 14 amino acids. Germline V gene lookup returns CDR1 MDHEN and CDR2 SYDVKM. V was clipped by 3 bases and J by 9 bases; unmatched bases: 8.

The chain carries TRBV14 and TRBJ1-1; D may be TRBD1 (5 bases). The germline V gene encodes CDR1 SGHDN and CDR2 FVKESK. Trimming left V 0 bases short and J 7 bases short, with 15 bases between. This CDR3 has 15 amino acids. CDR3 in amino acids: CASSQDWGRYVEAFF. The CDR3 coding sequence is TGTGCCAGCAGCCAAGATTGGGGCAGATATGTTGAAGCTTTCTTT.

In its sample, this clone was seen a few times. The CDR3 region has the DNA TGCGCCAGCAGTCATGTTCCGGGACGGACTGAAGCTTTCTTT. Translated, it gives CASSHVPGRTEAFF. This chain links TRBV10-2 with TRBJ1-1; D may be TRBD1 (5 bases). The CDR3 consists of 14 residues. V lost 5 bases, J lost 5 bases, and 15 bases lay in between. Germline V gene sequence: CDR1 WSHSY, CDR2 SAAADI.

The chain joins TRBV24-1 to TRBJ2-3; D gene uncertain. CDR1 and CDR2 from the germline V gene are KGHDR and SFDVKD. V lost 3 bases and J lost 6, with 15 bases in between. CDR3 size: 15 residues. The CDR3 sequence: CATSDPRAQGDTQYF. As DNA, the CDR3 is TGTGCCACCAGTGATCCCCGGGCCCAAGGGGATACGCAGTATTTT.

The gene calls are TRBV10-2 and TRBJ2-3; 7 bases map to TRBD2. The germline V gene has CDR1 WSHSY and CDR2 SAAADI. The V gene end was trimmed by 4 bases and the J gene end by 3 bases; junction bases not matched to a gene: 4. The CDR3 has 14 residues. The DNA of the CDR3 is TGCGCCAGCAGTGTAACGGGGGGTACAGATACGCAGTATTTT. Translation: CASSVTGGTDTQYF.

The chain couples TRBV4-2 to TRBJ1-3; TRBD1 might be the D (6 bases). This CDR3 comprises 16 residues. V was pared by 1 base and J by 4 bases, with 14 bases between. The germline V gene encodes CDR1 LGHNA and CDR2 YNFKEQ. The CDR3 DNA reads as TGTGCCAGCAGCCAAGGGGGGGCAGGGGACGGAAACACCATATATTTT. Amino acids: CASSQGGAGDGNTIYF.

This sequence joins TRBV15 and TRBJ2-6; D may be TRBD2 (5 bases). Germline CDR1 is LNHNV and CDR2 is YYDKDF (reference sequence). This CDR3 has 17 residues. V dropped 0 bases and J dropped 0 bases, with 9 bases sitting between them. The CDR3 DNA is TGTGCCACCAGCAGAGATGGAGGACCCTCTGGGGCCAACGTCCTGACTTTC. Amino acid sequence: CATSRDGGPSGANVLTF.

The V call is TRBV2, the J call TRBJ1-1; no clear D. V lost 0 bases, J lost 10 bases, and 12 bases lay in between. This CDR3 spans 13 amino acids. Per the germline V gene, CDR1 is SNHLY and CDR2 is FYNNEI. The CDR3 DNA reads as TGTGCCAGCAGTGAAGCTGGAGGGATTCGAGCTTTCTTT. Its translation: CASSEAGGIRAFF.